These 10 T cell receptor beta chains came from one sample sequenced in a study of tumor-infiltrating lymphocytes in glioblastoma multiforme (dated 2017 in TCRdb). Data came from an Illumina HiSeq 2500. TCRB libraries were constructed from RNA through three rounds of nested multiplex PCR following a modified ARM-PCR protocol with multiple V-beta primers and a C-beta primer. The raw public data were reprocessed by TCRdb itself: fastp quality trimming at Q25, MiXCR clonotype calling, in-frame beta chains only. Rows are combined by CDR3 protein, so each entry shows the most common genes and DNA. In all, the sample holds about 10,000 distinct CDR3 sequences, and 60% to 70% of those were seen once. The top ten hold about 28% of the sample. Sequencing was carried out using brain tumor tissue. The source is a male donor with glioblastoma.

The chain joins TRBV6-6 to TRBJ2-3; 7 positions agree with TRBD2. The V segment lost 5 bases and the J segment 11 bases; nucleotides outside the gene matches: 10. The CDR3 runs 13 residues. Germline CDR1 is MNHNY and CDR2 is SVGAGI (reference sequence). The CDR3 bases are TGTGCCAGCAGTAACCCGTCCGGGACTAAGCAGTATTTT. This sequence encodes CASSNPSGTKQYF.

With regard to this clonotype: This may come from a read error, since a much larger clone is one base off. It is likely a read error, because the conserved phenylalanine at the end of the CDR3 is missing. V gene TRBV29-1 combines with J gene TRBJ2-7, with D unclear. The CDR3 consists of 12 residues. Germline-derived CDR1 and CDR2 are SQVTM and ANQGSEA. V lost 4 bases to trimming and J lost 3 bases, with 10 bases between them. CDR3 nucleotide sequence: TGCAGCGTTGGAACTGGCAGCTACGAGCAGTACCTC. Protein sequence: CSVGTGSYEQYL.

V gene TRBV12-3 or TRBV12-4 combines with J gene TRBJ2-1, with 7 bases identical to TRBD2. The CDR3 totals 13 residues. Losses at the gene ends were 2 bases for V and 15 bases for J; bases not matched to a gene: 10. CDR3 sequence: CASSLLGEGAPFF. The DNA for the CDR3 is TGTGCCAGCAGTTTATTGGGGGAGGGTGCGCCGTTCTTC.

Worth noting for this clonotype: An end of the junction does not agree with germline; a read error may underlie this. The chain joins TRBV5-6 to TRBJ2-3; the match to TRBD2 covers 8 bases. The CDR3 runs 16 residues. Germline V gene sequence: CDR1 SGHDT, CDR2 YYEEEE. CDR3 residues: CASSFGVAGFADTKYF. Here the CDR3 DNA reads TGTGCCAGCAGCTTCGGAGTAGCGGGATTCGCAGATACGAAGTATTTT.

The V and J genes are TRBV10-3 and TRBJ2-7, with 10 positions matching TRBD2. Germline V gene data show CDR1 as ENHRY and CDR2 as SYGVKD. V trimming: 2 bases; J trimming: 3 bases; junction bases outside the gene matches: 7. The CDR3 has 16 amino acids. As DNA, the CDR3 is TGTGCCATCAGTGAGACTAGCGGGAAACTCATCTACGAGCAGTACGTC. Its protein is CAISETSGKLIYEQYV.

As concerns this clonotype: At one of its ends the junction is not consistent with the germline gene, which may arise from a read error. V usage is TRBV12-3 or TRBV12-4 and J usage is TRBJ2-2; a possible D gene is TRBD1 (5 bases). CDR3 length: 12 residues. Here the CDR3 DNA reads TGTGTCAGCAGTTATAGGGGCGGGGAGCTGTTTTTT. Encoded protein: CVSSYRGGELFF.

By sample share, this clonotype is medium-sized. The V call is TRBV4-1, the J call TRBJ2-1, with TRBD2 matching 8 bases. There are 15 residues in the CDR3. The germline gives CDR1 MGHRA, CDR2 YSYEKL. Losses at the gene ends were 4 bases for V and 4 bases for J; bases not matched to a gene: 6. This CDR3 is CASSLSGTSYNEQFF. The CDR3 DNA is TGCGCCAGCAGCCTTAGCGGGACTTCTTACAATGAGCAGTTCTTC.

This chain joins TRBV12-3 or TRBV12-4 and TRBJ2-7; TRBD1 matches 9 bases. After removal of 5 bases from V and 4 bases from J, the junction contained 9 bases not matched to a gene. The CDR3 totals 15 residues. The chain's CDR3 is CASSKAGTGRYEQYF. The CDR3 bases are TGTGCCAGCAGTAAGGCCGGGACAGGGAGATACGAGCAGTACTTC.

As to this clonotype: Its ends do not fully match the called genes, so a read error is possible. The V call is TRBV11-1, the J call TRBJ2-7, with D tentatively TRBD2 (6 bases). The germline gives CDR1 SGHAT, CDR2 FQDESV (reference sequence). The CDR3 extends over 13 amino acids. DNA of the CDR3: TGTGCCAGCAGGCGGGAAGGGGATGACGAGGAGTACTTC. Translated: CASRREGDDEEYF.

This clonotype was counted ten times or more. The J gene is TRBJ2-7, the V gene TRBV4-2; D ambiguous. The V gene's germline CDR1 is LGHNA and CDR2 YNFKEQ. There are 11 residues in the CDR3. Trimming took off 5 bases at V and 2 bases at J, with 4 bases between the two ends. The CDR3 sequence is CASSNAYEQYF. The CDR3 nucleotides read TGTGCCAGCAGCAATGCCTACGAGCAGTACTTC.